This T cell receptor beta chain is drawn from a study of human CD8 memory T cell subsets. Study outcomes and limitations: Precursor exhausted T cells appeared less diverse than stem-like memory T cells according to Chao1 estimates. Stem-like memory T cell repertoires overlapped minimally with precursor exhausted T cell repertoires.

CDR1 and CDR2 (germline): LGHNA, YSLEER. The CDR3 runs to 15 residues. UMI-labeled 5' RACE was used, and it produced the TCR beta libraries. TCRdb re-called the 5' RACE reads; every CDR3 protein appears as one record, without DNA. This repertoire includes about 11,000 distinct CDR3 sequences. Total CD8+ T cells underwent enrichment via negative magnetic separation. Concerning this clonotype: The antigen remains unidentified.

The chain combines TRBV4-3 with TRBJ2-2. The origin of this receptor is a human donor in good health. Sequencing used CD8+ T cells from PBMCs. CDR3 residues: CASSQENRNTGELFF.